Sequencing of this TCR beta chain was carried out in a study of T-cell memory formation after mild COVID-19. This clonotype was picked up many times. This CDR3 spans 16 amino acids. V was clipped by 3 bases and J by 1 base; unmatched bases: 7. TCRdb independently ran MiXCR on the 5' RACE reads; one entry per CDR3 protein. The profile covers approximately 150,000 distinct CDR3 sequences, with about 5.7% appearing a single time and about 2% taken by the ten largest. The chain employs TRBV12-3 or TRBV12-4 and TRBJ1-1, with 8 positions matching TRBD1. Sequencing input: PBMCs or a T cell subset sorted from them (not recorded which). The clonotype was recovered from an adult woman who had mild COVID-19 (a few samples of this study predate the infection). Cell type and time point are not known. The CDR3 protein is CASSFGQGRGNTEAFF. The CDR3 nucleotides read TGTGCCAGCAGTTTCGGACAGGGTAGGGGGAACACTGAAGCTTTCTTT.